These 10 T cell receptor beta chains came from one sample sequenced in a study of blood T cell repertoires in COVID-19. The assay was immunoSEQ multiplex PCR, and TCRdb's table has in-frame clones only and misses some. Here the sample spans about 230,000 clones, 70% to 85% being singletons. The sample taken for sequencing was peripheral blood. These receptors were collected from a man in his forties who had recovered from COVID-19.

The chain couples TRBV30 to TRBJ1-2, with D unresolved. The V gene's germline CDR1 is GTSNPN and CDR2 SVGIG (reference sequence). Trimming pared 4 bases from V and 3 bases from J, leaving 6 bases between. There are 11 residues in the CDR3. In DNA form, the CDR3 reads TGTGCCTGGATGAGTTACTATGGCTACACCTTC. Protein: CAWMSYYGYTF.

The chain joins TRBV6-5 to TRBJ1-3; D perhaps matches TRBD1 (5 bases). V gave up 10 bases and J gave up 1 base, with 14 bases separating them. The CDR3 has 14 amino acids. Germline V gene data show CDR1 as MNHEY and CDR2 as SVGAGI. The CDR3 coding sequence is TGTGCCACTGGCGCAGGGTTTTCTGGAAACACCATATATTTT. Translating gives CATGAGFSGNTIYF.

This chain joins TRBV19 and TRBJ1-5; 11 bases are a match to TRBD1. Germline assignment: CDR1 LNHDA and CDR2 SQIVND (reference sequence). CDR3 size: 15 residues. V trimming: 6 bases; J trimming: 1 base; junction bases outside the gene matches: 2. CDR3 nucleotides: TGTGCCAGTAGACGGACAGGGGGCAGCAATCAGCCCCAGCATTTT. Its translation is CASRRTGGSNQPQHF. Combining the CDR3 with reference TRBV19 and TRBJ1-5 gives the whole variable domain DGGITQSPKYLFRKEGQNVTLSCEQNLNHDAMYWYRQDPGQGLRLIYYSQIVNDFQKGDIAEGYSVSREKKESFPLTVTSAQKNPTAFYLCASRRTGGSNQPQHFGDGTRLSIL.

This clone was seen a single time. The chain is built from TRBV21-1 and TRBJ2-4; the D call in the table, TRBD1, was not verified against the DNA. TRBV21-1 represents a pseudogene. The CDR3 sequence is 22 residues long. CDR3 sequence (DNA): TGTGCCAGCACTACCTCGGTCCGAGAAAGGTCAGACAGGCAGCTAGCCAAAAACATTCAGTACTTC. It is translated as CASTTSVRERSDRQLAKNIQYF.

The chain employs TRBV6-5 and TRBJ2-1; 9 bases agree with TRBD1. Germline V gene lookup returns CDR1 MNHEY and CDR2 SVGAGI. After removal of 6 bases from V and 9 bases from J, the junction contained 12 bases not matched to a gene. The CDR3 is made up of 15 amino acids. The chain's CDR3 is CASRIRDRDDPEQFF. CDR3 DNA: TGTGCCAGCAGGATCCGGGACAGGGACGACCCTGAGCAGTTCTTC.

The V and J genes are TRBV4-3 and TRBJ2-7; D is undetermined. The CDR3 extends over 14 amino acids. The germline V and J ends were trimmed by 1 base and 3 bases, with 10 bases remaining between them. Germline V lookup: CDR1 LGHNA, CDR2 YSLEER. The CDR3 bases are TGCGCCAGCAGCCAAGGTCCAGGAAACTACGAGCAGTACTTC. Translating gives CASSQGPGNYEQYF.

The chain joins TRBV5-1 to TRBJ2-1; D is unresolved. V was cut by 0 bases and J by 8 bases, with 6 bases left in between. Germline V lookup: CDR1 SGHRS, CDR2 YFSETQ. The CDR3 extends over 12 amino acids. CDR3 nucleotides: TGCGCCAGCAGCTTGGTTATCGATGAGCAGTTCTTC. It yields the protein CASSLVIDEQFF.

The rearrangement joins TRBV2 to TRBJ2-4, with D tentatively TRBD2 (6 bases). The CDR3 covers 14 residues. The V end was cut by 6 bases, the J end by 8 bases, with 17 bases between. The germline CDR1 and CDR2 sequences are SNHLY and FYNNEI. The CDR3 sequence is CASRDQAGRHIQYF. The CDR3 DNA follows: TGTGCCAGCAGAGACCAGGCAGGGAGGCACATTCAGTACTTC.

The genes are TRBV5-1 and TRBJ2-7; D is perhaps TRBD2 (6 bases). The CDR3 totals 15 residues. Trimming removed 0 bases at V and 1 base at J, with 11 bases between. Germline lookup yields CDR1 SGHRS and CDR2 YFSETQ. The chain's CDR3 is CASSLVGGPSYEQYF. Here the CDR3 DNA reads TGCGCCAGCAGCTTGGTGGGGGGACCTTCCTACGAGCAGTACTTC.

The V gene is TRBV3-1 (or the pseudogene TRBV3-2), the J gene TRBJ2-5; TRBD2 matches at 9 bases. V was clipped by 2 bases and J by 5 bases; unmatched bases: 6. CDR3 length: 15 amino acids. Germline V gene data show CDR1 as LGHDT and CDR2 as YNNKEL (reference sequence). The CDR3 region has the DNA TGTGCCAGCAGCCAAAATAGCGGGAGCGGCGAGACCCAGTACTTC. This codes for CASSQNSGSGETQYF.